Presented here are 21 T cell receptor beta chains from one specimen sequenced in a study of OX40 agonist ivuxolimab in advanced cancers. TCRdb's copy holds only in-frame clones and misses some; the assay was immunoSEQ multiplex PCR. The sample includes approximately 100,000 clones, 70% to 90% of them seen just once. The sequencing here drew on CD4+ or CD8+ T cells sorted from blood, taken in a trial of the OX40 agonist ivuxolimab. The receptors here all came from an adult with an advanced solid tumor such as melanoma, head and neck, liver or kidney cancer.

V and J are TRBV4-3 and TRBJ1-4; tentative D call: TRBD1 (5 bases). The length of the CDR3 is 16 residues. Per germline, CDR1 LGHNA and CDR2 YSLEER. Trimming removed 4 bases from V and 0 bases from J, with 12 bases in between. This chain's CDR3 is CASSPRWGATNEKLFF. CDR3 bases: TGCGCCAGCAGCCCCCGGTGGGGCGCAACTAATGAAAAACTGTTTTTT.

The chain uses TRBV7-9 and TRBJ1-2; D gene unclear. V lost 3 bases to trimming and J lost 8 bases, with 13 bases between them. Germline V gene lookup returns CDR1 SEHNR and CDR2 FQNEAQ (reference sequence). The CDR3 loop spans 13 amino acids. In DNA, the CDR3 is TGTGCCAGCAGCTTCGGTTCCGCCGGGGGCTACACCTTC. It specifies CASSFGSAGGYTF. Combining the CDR3 with reference TRBV7-9 and TRBJ1-2 gives the whole variable domain DTGVSQNPRHKITKRGQNVTFRCDPISEHNRLYWYRQTLGQGPEFLTYFQNEAQLEKSRLLSDRFSAERPKGSFSTLEIQRTEQGDSAMYLCASSFGSAGGYTFGSGTRLTVV.

The rearrangement uses TRBV6-5 and TRBJ1-5; D not resolved. Trimming shortened V by 7 bases and J by 1 base, and 5 bases separated the two germline ends. The CDR3 contains 12 residues. Per the germline V gene, CDR1 is MNHEY and CDR2 is SVGAGI. The CDR3 here is CASTLSNQPQHF. In DNA, the CDR3 is TGTGCCAGCACCCTGAGCAATCAGCCCCAGCATTTT.

This chain connects TRBV7-2 to TRBJ1-1, with D perhaps matching TRBD1 (5 bases). Trimming pared 5 bases from V and 8 bases from J, leaving 18 bases between. The CDR3 is made up of 14 amino acids. Germline CDR1 and CDR2: SGHTA and FQGNSA. CDR3: CASSLVEGPVEAFF. The CDR3, as DNA: TGTGCCAGCAGCCTGGTCGAGGGGCCGGTCGAAGCTTTCTTT.

The V and J genes are TRBV30 and TRBJ1-4; 10 bases agree with TRBD1. The V gene's germline CDR1 is GTSNPN and CDR2 SVGIG (reference sequence). This CDR3 is 17 amino acids long. J gave up 4 bases and V 2 bases, and 10 bases lay outside the gene matches. CDR3 sequence (DNA): TGTGCCTGGAGTTCGGGACAGGGGTCATATGGTAATGAAAAACTGTTTTTT. Amino acids: CAWSSGQGSYGNEKLFF.

The chain has TRBV6-1 and TRBJ1-5, with a weak D call TRBD1 (5 bases). Trimming took 6 bases from V and 7 from J, leaving 10 bases between them. The CDR3 spans 12 residues. Germline CDR1 and CDR2: MNHNS and SASEGT. DNA of the CDR3: TGTGCCAGCAGGCAGGGTACACAGCCCCAGCATTTT. It yields the protein CASRQGTQPQHF.

The chain recombines TRBV11-2 with TRBJ2-7; tentative D call: TRBD2 (6 bases). This CDR3 has 14 residues. Per germline, CDR1 SGHAT and CDR2 FQNNGV. Between the trimmed V and J ends, which lost 1 base and 5 bases, there was a span of 12 bases. The CDR3 nucleotides read TGTGCCAGCAGCTTAGTAACTAGCAACCACGAGCAGTACTTC. Translation: CASSLVTSNHEQYF.

This chain uses TRBV30 with TRBJ2-7; 7 bases match TRBD2. V gave up 3 bases and J gave up 6 bases; unmatched junction bases: 8. Germline V gene data show CDR1 as GTSNPN and CDR2 as SVGIG (reference sequence). The CDR3 covers 13 residues. Written as DNA, the CDR3 is TGTGCCTGGAGCCGAATACTAGCGTCCGAGCAGTACTTC. This sequence encodes CAWSRILASEQYF.

This chain links TRBV18 with TRBJ2-4, with 10 bases identical to TRBD1. The CDR3 is made up of 16 amino acids. Germline V gives CDR1 KGHSH, CDR2 LQKENI. The trim removed 4 bases at V and 5 bases at J, leaving 8 bases unmatched. CDR3 nucleotide sequence: TGTGCCAGCTCACAGTTCCAAGGACAGGGGGAAAACATTCAGTACTTC. Protein: CASSQFQGQGENIQYF.

The chain recombines TRBV9 with TRBJ2-5; D is possibly TRBD1 or TRBD2 (6 bases each). Trimming stripped 2 bases from V and 9 bases from J, with 14 bases between. The CDR3 consists of 13 residues. Germline CDR1 and CDR2: SGDLS and YYNGEE. CDR3 sequence (DNA): TGTGCCAGCAGCGTTACGGGGGCCGAGGCCCAGTACTTC. Translating gives CASSVTGAEAQYF.

This chain uses TRBV6-6 with TRBJ2-7; 8 bases match TRBD2. CDR1 is MNHNY, CDR2 SVGAGI, per germline (reference sequence). The CDR3 length is 16 residues. The V gene end was trimmed by 3 bases and the J gene end by 6 bases; junction bases not matched to a gene: 13. This CDR3 is CASSYLRGLVRVEQYF. The CDR3 region has the DNA TGTGCCAGCAGTTATCTCCGGGGACTAGTGAGGGTCGAGCAGTACTTC.

The chain recombines TRBV6-5 with TRBJ2-5; D unresolved. This CDR3 is 16 amino acids long. Germline-derived CDR1 and CDR2 are MNHEY and SVGAGI. Trimming shortened V by 0 bases and J by 2 bases, and 13 bases separated the two germline ends. This chain's CDR3 is CASSYSKGPDQETQYF. For the CDR3, the DNA is TGTGCCAGCAGTTACTCGAAAGGGCCTGATCAAGAGACCCAGTACTTC.

The chain recombines TRBV5-1 with TRBJ1-1, with D perhaps TRBD1 (6 bases). The germline V gene encodes CDR1 SGHRS and CDR2 YFSETQ. CDR3 length equals 13 residues. V was pared by 4 bases and J by 2 bases, with 9 bases between. The CDR3 nucleotides read TGCGCCAGCAGCGGGACACCAAACACTGAAGCTTTCTTT. Translated: CASSGTPNTEAFF.

The chain couples TRBV19 to TRBJ2-5; 11 bases align to TRBD1. CDR1 LNHDA and CDR2 SQIVND come from the germline V gene (reference sequence). V gave up 5 bases and J gave up 7 bases; unmatched junction bases: 3. The CDR3 runs 13 residues. CDR3: CASSAGTGGTQYF. The CDR3 nucleotides are TGTGCCAGTAGTGCCGGGACAGGGGGGACCCAGTACTTC.

The chain uses TRBV7-9 and TRBJ1-1, with D possibly being TRBD1 (5 bases). The V end was cut by 10 bases, the J end by 2 bases, with 17 bases between. The CDR3 extends over 14 amino acids. The germline V gene has CDR1 SEHNR and CDR2 FQNEAQ (reference sequence). The CDR3 loop reads CATQQEGVNTEAFF. DNA for the CDR3: TGTGCCACCCAACAGGAGGGCGTAAACACTGAAGCTTTCTTT.

This clone was counted once. The chain has TRBV5-8 and TRBJ2-7, with D hard to call. This CDR3 spans 11 amino acids. V was shortened by 2 bases and J by 2 bases, with 2 bases between the two germline ends. Germline lookup yields CDR1 SGHTS and CDR2 YDEGEE. This CDR3 is CASSFAYEQYF. The CDR3 DNA sequence: TGTGCCAGCAGCTTTGCCTACGAGCAGTACTTC.

This sequence joins TRBV2 and TRBJ1-3; TRBD1 agrees at 8 bases. The germline V gene has CDR1 SNHLY and CDR2 FYNNEI. This CDR3 is built from 17 residues. V gave up 2 bases and J gave up 0 bases; unmatched junction bases: 6. CDR3 amino acids: CASSERTGTYSGNTIYF. The CDR3, as DNA: TGTGCCAGCAGTGAAAGGACAGGGACGTACTCTGGAAACACCATATATTTT.

The CDR3 protein is CASSMRGPGREEAFF. CDR3 sequence (DNA): TGTGCCAGTAGTATGAGGGGGCCAGGGAGGGAGGAAGCTTTCTTT. The genes are TRBV19 and TRBJ1-1, with 7 bases that match TRBD1. V lost 3 bases and J lost 8; bases outside the gene matches: 12. The germline gives CDR1 LNHDA, CDR2 SQIVND (reference sequence). The CDR3 spans 15 residues.

The gene calls are TRBV6-1 and TRBJ1-6, with unresolved D. Trimming cost V 7 bases and J 7 bases, with 11 bases left between them. From germline, CDR1 is MNHNS and CDR2 SASEGT. This CDR3 is built from 13 residues. The CDR3 is CASTENSNSPLHF. CDR3 coding DNA: TGTGCCAGCACTGAGAACAGCAATTCACCCCTCCACTTT.

This clone was observed a single time. The rearrangement joins TRBV7-2 to TRBJ1-4; D not resolved. The CDR3 contains 14 residues. V was cut by 3 bases and J by 8 bases, with 13 bases left in between. In germline, CDR1 is SGHTA, CDR2 FQGNSA. In DNA form, the CDR3 reads TGTGCCAGCAGCTTTCAAGGGCTGGGGGAAAAACTGTTTTTT. This sequence encodes CASSFQGLGEKLFF.

V is TRBV7-8 and J is TRBJ1-2; 10 bases align to TRBD1. The length of the CDR3 is 16 residues. Germline CDR1 is SGHVS and CDR2 is FQNEAQ. Trimming at V came to 6 bases and at J to 0 bases, leaving 7 bases not matched to a gene. CDR3 region: CASRRDRGRSNYGYTF. In DNA form, the CDR3 reads TGTGCCAGCAGACGGGACAGGGGCCGCTCTAACTATGGCTACACCTTC.